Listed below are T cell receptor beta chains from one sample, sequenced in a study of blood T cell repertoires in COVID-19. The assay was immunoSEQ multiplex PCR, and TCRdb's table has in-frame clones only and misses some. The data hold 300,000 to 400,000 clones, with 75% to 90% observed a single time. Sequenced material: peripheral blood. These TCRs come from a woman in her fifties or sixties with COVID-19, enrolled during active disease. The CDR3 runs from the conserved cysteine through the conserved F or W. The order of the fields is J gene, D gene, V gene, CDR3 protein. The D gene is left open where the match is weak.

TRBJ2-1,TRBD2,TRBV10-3,CATGGWEAGTDEQFF
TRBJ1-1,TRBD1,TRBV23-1,CASSPLQTPQGETEAFF
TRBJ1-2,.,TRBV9,CASSVLGTPLYGYTF
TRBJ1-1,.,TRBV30,CAWSTTGKTEAFF
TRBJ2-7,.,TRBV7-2,CASSSSPTSLYEQYF
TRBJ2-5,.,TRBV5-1,CASSFLGGQETQYF
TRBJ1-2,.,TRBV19,CASRRGGPGYGYTF
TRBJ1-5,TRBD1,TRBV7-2,CASSSTGTVGNQPQHF
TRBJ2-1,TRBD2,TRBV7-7,CASSAIRAASGGSYNEQFF
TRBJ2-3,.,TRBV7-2,CASSLSWESDTQYF
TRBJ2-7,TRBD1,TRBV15,CATSRDDRGLIYF
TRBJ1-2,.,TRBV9,CASSHRGEGEMFGYTF
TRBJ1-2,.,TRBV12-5,CASGSGGYYGYTF
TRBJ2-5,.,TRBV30,CAWSVTGSRPETQYF
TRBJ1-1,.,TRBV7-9,CASSLAPPQGTEAFF
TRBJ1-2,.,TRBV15,CATSRDRLYRDTMPNYGYTF
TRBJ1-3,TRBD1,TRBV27,CASMERTGGNTIYF
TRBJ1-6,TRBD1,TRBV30,CAWSVLRQGDSPLHF
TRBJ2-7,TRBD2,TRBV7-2,CASSSYSGRTYEQYF
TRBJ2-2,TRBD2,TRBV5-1,CASSRLAGGTGELFF
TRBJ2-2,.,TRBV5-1,CASGRLEGQDGELFF
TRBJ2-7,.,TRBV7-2,CASSLMDSGFFVSYEQYF
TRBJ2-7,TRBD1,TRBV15,CATRVTGQGPEQYF
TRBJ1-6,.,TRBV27,CASSEFRSSLKGGTNSPLHF
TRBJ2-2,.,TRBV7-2,CASSSQRTGELFF
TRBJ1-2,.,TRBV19,CASNPRGGQGYTF
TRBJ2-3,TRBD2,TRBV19,CASSIPPSSGRVDTQYF
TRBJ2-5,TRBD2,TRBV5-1,CASSLGGGETQYF
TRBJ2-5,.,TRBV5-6,CASSLRVGVDQETQYF
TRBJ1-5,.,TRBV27,CASSPKRNQPQHF
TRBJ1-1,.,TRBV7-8,CASSSRYRQDEAFF
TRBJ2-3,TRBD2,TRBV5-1,CASSLVLAGIDTQYF
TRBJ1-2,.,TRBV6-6,CASSQTGMGGYTF
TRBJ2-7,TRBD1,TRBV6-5,CASSLDRISYEQYF
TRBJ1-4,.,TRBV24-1,CATVADGAGEKLFF
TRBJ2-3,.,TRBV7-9,CASSLVGGTDTQYF